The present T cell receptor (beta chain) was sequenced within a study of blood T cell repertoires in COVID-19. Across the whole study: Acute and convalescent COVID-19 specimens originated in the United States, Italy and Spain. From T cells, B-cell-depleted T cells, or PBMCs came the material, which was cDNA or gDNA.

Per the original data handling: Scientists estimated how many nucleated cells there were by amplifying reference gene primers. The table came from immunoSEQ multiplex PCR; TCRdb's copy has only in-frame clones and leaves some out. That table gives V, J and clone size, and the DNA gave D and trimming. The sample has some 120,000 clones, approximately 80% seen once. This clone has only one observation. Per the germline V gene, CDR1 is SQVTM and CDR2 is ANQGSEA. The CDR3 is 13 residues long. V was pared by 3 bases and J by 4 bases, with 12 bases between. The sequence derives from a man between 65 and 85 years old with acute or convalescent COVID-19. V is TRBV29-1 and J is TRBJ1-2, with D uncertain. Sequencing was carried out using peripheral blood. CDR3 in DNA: TGCAGCGTTGACATGACGGGATTCTATGGCTACACCTTC. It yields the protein CSVDMTGFYGYTF.